What follows describes a single TCR beta chain. The data belong to a study of blood T cell repertoires in COVID-19. The overall study: Whether acute or convalescent, the COVID-19 samples came from the United States, Italy and Spain.

V was shortened by 5 bases and J by 5 bases, with 15 bases between the two germline ends. CDR3 size: 14 residues. The germline V gene has CDR1 SGHAT and CDR2 FQNNGV. The repertoire was sequenced with immunoSEQ multiplex PCR; TCRdb's copy has only in-frame clones and lacks some. Among about 80,000 clones, almost 85% were seen once, and the ten largest hold about a fifth. The sample comprised peripheral blood. This sequence joins TRBV11-2 and TRBJ1-2, with D possibly matching TRBD1 (6 bases). This TCR derives from a human donor in a cohort sampled during active COVID-19. The chain's CDR3 is CASSQPGVRYGYTF. In DNA form, the CDR3 reads TGTGCCAGCAGCCAACCAGGGGTCCGGTATGGCTACACCTTC.